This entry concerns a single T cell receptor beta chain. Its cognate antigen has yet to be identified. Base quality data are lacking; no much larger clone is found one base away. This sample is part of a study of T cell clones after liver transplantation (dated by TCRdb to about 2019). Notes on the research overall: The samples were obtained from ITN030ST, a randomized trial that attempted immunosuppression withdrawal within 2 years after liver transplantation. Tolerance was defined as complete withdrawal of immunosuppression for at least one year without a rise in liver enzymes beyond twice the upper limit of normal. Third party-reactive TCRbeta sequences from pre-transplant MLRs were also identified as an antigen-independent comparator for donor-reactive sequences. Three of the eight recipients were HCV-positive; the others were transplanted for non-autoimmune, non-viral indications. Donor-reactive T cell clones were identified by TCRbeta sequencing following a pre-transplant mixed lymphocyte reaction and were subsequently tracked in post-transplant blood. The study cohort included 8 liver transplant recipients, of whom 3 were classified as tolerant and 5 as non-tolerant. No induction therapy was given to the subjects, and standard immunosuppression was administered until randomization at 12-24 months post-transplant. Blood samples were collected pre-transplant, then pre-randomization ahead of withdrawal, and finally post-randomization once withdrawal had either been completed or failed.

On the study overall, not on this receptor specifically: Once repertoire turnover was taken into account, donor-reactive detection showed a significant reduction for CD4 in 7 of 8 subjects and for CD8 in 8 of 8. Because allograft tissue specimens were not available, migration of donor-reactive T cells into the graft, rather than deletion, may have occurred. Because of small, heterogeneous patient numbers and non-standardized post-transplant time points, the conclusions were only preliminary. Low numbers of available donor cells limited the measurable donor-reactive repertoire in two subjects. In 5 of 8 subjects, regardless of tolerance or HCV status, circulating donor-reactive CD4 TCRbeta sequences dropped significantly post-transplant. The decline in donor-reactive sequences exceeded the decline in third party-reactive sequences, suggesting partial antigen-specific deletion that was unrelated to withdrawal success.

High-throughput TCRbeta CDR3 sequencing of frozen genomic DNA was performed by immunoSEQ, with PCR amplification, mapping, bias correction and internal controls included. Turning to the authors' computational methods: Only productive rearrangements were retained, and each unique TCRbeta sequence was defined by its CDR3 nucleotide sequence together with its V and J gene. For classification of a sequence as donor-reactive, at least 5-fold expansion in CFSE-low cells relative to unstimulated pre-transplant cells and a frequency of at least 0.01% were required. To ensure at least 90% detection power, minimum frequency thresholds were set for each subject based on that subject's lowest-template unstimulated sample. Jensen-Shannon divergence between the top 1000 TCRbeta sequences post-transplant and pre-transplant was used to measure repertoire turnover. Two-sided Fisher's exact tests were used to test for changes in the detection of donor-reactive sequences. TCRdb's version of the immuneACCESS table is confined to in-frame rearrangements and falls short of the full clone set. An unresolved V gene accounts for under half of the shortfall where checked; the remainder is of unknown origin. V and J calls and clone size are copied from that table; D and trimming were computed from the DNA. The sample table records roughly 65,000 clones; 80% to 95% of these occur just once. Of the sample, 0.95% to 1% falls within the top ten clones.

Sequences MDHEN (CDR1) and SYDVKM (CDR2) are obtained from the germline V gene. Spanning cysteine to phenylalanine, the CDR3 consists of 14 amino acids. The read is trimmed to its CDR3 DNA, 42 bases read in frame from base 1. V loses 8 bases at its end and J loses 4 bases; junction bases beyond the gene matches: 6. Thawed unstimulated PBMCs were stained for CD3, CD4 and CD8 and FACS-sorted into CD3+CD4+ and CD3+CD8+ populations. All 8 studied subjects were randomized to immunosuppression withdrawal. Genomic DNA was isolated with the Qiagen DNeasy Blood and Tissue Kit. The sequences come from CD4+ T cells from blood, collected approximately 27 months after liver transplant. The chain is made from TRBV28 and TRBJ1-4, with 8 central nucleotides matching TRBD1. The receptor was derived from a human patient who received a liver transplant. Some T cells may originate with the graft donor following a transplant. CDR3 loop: CASGRTGYNEKLFF. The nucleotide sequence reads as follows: TGTGCCAGCGGGAGGACAGGGTATAATGAAAAACTGTTTTTT.